A selection of T cell receptor beta chains follows, all from one sample in a study of blood T cell repertoires in COVID-19. TCRdb keeps only in-frame clones here, not all; method: immunoSEQ multiplex PCR. The table shows 100,000 to 150,000 clones, with 88% occurring only once. The sequenced sample consisted of peripheral blood. These TCRs come from a human donor in a cohort sampled during active COVID-19. Both conserved end residues are part of each CDR3. The D gene is left open where the match is weak. Expanded clones are given a class, and other clones once, few, many or no size at all.

>TRBJ1-2|TRBD1|NA|TRBV19
CASSSTGTYMFFTF
TGTGCCAGTAGTTCGACAGGGACATATATGTTTTTCACCTTC
>TRBJ2-1|TRBD2|once|TRBV5-6
CASSSTSGAGIEQFF
TGTGCCAGCAGCTCGACTAGCGGGGCGGGCATTGAGCAGTTCTTC
>TRBJ1-5|TRBD1|NA|TRBV5-1
CASSFPGGNQPQHF
TGCGCCAGCAGCTTCCCAGGGGGTAATCAGCCCCAGCATTTT
>TRBJ1-6|NA|NA|TRBV18
CASSPSSYNSPLHF
TGTGCCAGCTCACCGAGCTCCTATAATTCACCCCTCCACTTT
>TRBJ2-7|NA|NA|TRBV6-5
CASSYSRQVYEQYF
TGTGCCAGCAGTTACTCTAGGCAGGTCTACGAGCAGTACTTC
>TRBJ2-7|TRBD1|NA|TRBV27
CASSKGQGPTYEQYF
TGTGCCAGCAGTAAAGGACAGGGACCCACCTACGAGCAGTACTTC
>TRBJ1-2|NA|once|TRBV7-2
CASSLMADYGYTF
TGTGCCAGCAGCTTAATGGCGGACTATGGCTACACCTTC
>TRBJ2-3|NA|NA|TRBV5-1
CASSLVEGGQYF
TGCGCCAGCAGCTTGGTAGAGGGCGGGCAGTATTTT
>TRBJ2-1|NA|NA|TRBV28
CASSLLTSNNEQFF
TGTGCCAGCAGTTTATTGACTAGTAACAATGAGCAGTTCTTC
>TRBJ1-1|NA|NA|TRBV2
CASRTDGNTEAFF
TGTGCCAGCAGGACAGACGGGAACACTGAAGCTTTCTTT
>TRBJ2-1|TRBD2|NA|TRBV27
CASSRPGLAGGNYNEQFF
TGTGCCAGCAGCCGTCCGGGACTAGCGGGGGGGAACTACAATGAGCAGTTCTTC
>TRBJ2-7|TRBD1|NA|TRBV7-9
CASSPIGGAYEQYF
TGTGCCAGCAGCCCCATAGGGGGCGCCTACGAGCAGTACTTC
>TRBJ2-1|TRBD2|once|TRBV24-1
CATSDSRTSGLYNEQFF
TGTGCCACCAGTGATTCTCGGACTAGCGGGTTGTACAATGAGCAGTTCTTC
>TRBJ1-6|NA|NA|TRBV10-3
CATWGRDNSPLHF
TGTGCCACCTGGGGGCGGGATAATTCACCCCTCCACTTT
>TRBJ2-3|TRBD2|NA|TRBV7-9
CASSSGTSGFTDTQYF
TGTGCCAGCAGCTCGGGGACTAGCGGGTTTACCGATACGCAGTATTTT
>TRBJ1-1|NA|NA|TRBV28
CASKARQENTEAFF
TGTGCCAGCAAGGCCCGACAAGAGAACACTGAAGCTTTCTTT
>TRBJ1-3|NA|NA|TRBV19
CASSFRASGNTIYF
TGTGCCAGTAGTTTCAGGGCTTCTGGAAACACCATATATTTT
>TRBJ2-7|TRBD2|NA|TRBV15
CATRTSGSYEQYF
TGTGCCACCAGGACTAGCGGGTCCTACGAGCAGTACTTC
>TRBJ2-5|TRBD2|once|TRBV18
CASSHKGLAGDQETQYF
TGTGCCAGCTCACATAAGGGACTAGCGGGGGATCAAGAGACCCAGTACTTC
>TRBJ1-3|TRBD1|NA|TRBV3-1/TRBV3-2
CASSPSPTGKGGNTIYF
TGTGCCAGCAGTCCTTCCCCGACAGGGAAGGGTGGAAACACCATATATTTT
>TRBJ2-7|TRBD2|NA|TRBV18
CASSTGTSGATEQYF
TGTGCCAGCTCAACCGGGACTAGCGGGGCCACCGAGCAGTACTTC
>TRBJ2-5|NA|NA|TRBV29-1
CSVASRGETQYF
TGCAGCGTTGCGTCCAGGGGAGAGACCCAGTACTTC
>TRBJ2-5|NA|NA|TRBV6-5
CASSISGDYQETQYF
TGTGCCAGCAGTATTAGCGGAGACTACCAAGAGACCCAGTACTTC
>TRBJ1-1|TRBD1|NA|TRBV5-1
CASSPDRANTEAFF
TGCGCCAGCAGCCCGGACAGGGCTAACACTGAAGCTTTCTTT
>TRBJ2-7|NA|NA|TRBV6-5
CASSHQGILNEQYF
TGTGCCAGCAGTCATCAGGGGATATTAAACGAGCAGTACTTC
>TRBJ1-1|NA|NA|TRBV9
CASSVTGMSPEAFF
TGTGCCAGCAGCGTGACAGGAATGAGCCCTGAAGCTTTCTTT
>TRBJ1-4|TRBD1|NA|TRBV10-3
CASSGGSNEKLFF
TGTGCCAGCTCAGGGGGCTCTAATGAAAAACTGTTTTTT
>TRBJ1-2|TRBD1|NA|TRBV5-6
CASSYGQGSAYGYTF
TGTGCCAGCAGCTACGGACAGGGCAGTGCCTATGGCTACACCTTC
>TRBJ2-7|NA|NA|TRBV7-9
CASRDSLSEQYF
TGTGCCAGCAGGGACAGCCTCTCCGAGCAGTACTTC
>TRBJ2-1|TRBD2|NA|TRBV4-1
CASSPYGGAIDEQFF
TGCGCCAGCAGCCCATACGGGGGGGCTATCGATGAGCAGTTCTTC
>TRBJ2-7|NA|NA|TRBV7-8
CASSRRQGAGKYEQYF
TGTGCCAGCAGCCGCCGACAGGGAGCGGGTAAATACGAGCAGTACTTC
>TRBJ1-3|NA|NA|TRBV5-1
CASSREISGNTIYF
TGCGCCAGCAGCCGGGAGATCTCTGGAAACACCATATATTTT
>TRBJ1-3|TRBD1|NA|TRBV3-1/TRBV3-2
CASSHLGTGDTSGNTIYF
TGTGCCAGCAGCCACCTAGGGACAGGGGACACCTCTGGAAACACCATATATTTT
>TRBJ2-3|NA|once|TRBV5-1
CASSLAIGGSSDTQYF
TGCGCCAGCAGCTTGGCCATCGGGGGAAGCTCAGATACGCAGTATTTT
>TRBJ1-4|NA|NA|TRBV9
CASSVGGQPANEKLFF
TGTGCCAGCAGCGTAGGAGGACAGCCGGCTAATGAAAAACTGTTTTTT
>TRBJ2-2|NA|NA|TRBV6-5
CASSYYGGGSTGELFF
TGTGCCAGCAGTTACTATGGGGGCGGGAGCACCGGGGAGCTGTTTTTT
>TRBJ2-3|NA|NA|TRBV5-6
CASSPSGSYRFTDTQYF
TGTGCCAGCAGCCCCAGCGGATCCTACCGGTTCACAGATACGCAGTATTTT
>TRBJ1-2|NA|NA|TRBV6-5
CASSFTGRANYGYTF
TGTGCCAGCAGTTTCACAGGACGCGCTAACTATGGCTACACCTTC
>TRBJ2-7|NA|once|TRBV5-1
CASSLVIGGYEQYF
TGCGCCAGCAGCTTGGTAATAGGGGGATACGAGCAGTACTTC
>TRBJ2-7|NA|NA|TRBV5-1
CASSLGGRYEQYF
TGCGCCAGCAGCTTGGGAGGGAGATACGAGCAGTACTTC
>TRBJ1-5|TRBD1|NA|TRBV6-5
CASSIQGGQPQHF
TGTGCCAGCAGTATTCAGGGGGGTCAGCCCCAGCATTTT
>TRBJ2-5|NA|NA|TRBV10-2
CASRAGPLQETQYF
TGCGCCAGCAGGGCGGGACCGTTACAAGAGACCCAGTACTTC
>TRBJ1-1|NA|NA|TRBV28
CASSFQGTEAFF
TGTGCCAGCAGTTTTCAGGGCACTGAAGCTTTCTTT
>TRBJ2-7|NA|NA|TRBV28
CASSLALYEQYF
TGTGCCAGCAGTTTGGCCCTCTACGAGCAGTACTTC
>TRBJ2-5|NA|NA|TRBV5-4
CASSPGVSRDRETQYF
TGTGCCAGCAGCCCGGGAGTCTCCCGGGACAGAGAGACCCAGTACTTC
>TRBJ2-1|NA|NA|TRBV25-1
CASSELSSLSSYNEQFF
TGTGCCAGCAGTGAATTGTCTTCTCTGAGCTCCTACAATGAGCAGTTCTTC
>TRBJ2-1|NA|NA|TRBV5-1
CASSLEAGPSYNEQFF
TGCGCCAGCAGCTTGGAGGCAGGGCCCAGTTACAATGAGCAGTTCTTC
>TRBJ1-4|NA|NA|TRBV28
CASSLPSQGNEKLFF
TGTGCCAGCAGTTTACCTAGTCAGGGTAATGAAAAACTGTTTTTT